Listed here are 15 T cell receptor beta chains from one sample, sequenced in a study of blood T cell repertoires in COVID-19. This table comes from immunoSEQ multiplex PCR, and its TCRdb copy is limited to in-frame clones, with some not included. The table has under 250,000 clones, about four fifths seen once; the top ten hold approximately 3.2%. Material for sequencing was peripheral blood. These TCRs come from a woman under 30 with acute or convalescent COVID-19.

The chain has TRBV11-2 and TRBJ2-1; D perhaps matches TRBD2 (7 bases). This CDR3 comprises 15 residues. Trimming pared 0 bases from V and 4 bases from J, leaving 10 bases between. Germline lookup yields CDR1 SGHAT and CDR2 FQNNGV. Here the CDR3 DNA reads TGTGCCAGCAGCTTAGAGCGGGGGCCATACAATGAGCAGTTCTTC. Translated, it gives CASSLERGPYNEQFF.

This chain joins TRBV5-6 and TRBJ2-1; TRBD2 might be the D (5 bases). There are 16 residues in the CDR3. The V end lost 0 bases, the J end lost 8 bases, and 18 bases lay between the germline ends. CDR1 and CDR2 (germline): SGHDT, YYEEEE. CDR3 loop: CASSLVSRVELDEQFF. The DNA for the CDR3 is TGTGCCAGCAGCTTGGTTTCGCGGGTGGAGCTCGATGAGCAGTTCTTC.

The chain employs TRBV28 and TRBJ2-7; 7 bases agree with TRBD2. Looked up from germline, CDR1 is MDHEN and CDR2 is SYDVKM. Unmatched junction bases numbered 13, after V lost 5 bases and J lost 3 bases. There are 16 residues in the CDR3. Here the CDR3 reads CASSAYGLVRGYEQYF. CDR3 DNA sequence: TGTGCCAGCAGTGCATACGGACTAGTTCGGGGCTACGAGCAGTACTTC.

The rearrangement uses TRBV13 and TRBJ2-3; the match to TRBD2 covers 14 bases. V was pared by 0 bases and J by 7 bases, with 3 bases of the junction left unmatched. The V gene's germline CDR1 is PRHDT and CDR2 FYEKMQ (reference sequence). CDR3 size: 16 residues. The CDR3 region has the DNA TGTGCCAGCAGCTTAGGGGGACTAGCGGGAGAAAATACGCAGTATTTT. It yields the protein CASSLGGLAGENTQYF.

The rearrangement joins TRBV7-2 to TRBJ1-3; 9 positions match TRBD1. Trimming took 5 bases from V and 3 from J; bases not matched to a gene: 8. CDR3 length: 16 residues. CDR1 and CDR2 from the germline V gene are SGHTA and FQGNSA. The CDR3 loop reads CASSDPGQGNGNTIYF. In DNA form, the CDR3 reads TGTGCCAGCAGCGACCCGGGACAGGGAAATGGAAACACCATATATTTT.

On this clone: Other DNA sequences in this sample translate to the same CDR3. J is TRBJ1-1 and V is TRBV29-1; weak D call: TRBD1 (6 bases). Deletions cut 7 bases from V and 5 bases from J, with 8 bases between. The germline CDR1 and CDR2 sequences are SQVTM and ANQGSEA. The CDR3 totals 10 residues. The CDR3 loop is CSAQGTEAFF. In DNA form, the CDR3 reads TGCAGCGCGCAGGGGACTGAAGCTTTCTTT.

The CDR3 is CSATSGYGYTF. For the CDR3, the DNA is TGCAGTGCTACCTCCGGCTATGGCTACACCTTC. The V and J genes are TRBV20-1 and TRBJ1-2; D ambiguous. The V gene's germline CDR1 is DFQATT and CDR2 SNEGSKA (reference sequence). The CDR3 runs 11 residues. Trimming shortened V by 4 bases and J by 4 bases, and 7 bases separated the two germline ends.

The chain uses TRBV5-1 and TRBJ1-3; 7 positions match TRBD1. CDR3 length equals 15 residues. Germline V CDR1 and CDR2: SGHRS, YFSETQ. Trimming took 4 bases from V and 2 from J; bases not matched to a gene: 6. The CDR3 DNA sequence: TGCGCCAGCAGCGTACAGGGGATAGCTGGAAACACCATATATTTT. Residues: CASSVQGIAGNTIYF.

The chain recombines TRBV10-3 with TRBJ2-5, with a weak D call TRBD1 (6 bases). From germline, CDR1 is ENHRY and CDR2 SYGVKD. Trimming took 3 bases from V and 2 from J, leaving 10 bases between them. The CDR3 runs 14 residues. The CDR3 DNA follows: TGTGCCATCAGTGAAGGACAGCTTCAAGAGACCCAGTACTTC. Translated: CAISEGQLQETQYF.

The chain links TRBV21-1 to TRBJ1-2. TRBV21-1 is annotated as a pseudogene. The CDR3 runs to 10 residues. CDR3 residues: CASTLGGYTF. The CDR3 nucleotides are TGTGCCTCGACCCTCGGGGGCTACACCTTC.

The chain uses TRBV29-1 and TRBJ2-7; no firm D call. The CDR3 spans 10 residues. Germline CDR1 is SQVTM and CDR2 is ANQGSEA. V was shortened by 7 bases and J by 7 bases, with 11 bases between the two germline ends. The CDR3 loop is CSAEAGEQYF. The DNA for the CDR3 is TGCAGCGCCGAAGCCGGGGAGCAGTACTTC.

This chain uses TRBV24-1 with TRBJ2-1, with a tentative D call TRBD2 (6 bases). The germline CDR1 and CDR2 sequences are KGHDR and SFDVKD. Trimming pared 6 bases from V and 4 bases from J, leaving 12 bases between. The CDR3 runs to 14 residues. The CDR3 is CATSPSGPYNEQFF. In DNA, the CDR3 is TGTGCCACCAGTCCGAGCGGGCCTTACAATGAGCAGTTCTTC.

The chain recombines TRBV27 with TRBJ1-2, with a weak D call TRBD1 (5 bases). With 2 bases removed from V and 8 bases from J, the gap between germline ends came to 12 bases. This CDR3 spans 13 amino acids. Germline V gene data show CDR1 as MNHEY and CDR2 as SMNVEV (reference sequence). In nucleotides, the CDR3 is TGTGCCAGCAGTTTACGGTGGCCAGGGGGCTACACCTTC. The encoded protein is CASSLRWPGGYTF.

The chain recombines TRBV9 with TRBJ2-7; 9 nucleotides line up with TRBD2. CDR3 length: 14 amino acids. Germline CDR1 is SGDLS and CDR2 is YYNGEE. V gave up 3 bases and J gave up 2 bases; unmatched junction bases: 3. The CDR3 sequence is CASSASGTTYEQYF. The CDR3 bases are TGTGCCAGCAGCGCTAGCGGGACCACCTACGAGCAGTACTTC.

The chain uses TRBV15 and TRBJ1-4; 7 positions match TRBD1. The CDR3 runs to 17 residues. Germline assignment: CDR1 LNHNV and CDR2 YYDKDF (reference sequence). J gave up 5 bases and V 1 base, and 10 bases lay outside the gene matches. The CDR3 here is CATSRAGTVRTNEKLFF. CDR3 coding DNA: TGTGCCACCAGCAGAGCTGGGACAGTTAGAACAAATGAAAAACTGTTTTTT.